This TCR beta chain was sequenced during a study of Tregs in tolerant kidney transplant recipients. Study context: Recipient Tregs were stimulated with donor B cells plus IL-2 for 15 to 20 days. CD4+CD25+CD127- cells came from approximately 3-day belatacept mixed lymphocyte reactions, some with approximately 5-day graft donor restimulation.

As to this clone: What it binds is not known.

TCRdb's table, derived via immunoSEQ multiplex PCR, lists solely in-frame clones and lacks some. The sample shows around 9,800 clones, around nine tenths of them seen only once. Germline lookup yields CDR1 SGHKS and CDR2 YYEKEE (reference sequence). With 0 bases removed from V and 0 bases from J, the gap between germline ends came to 7 bases. The CDR3 is 15 residues long. Study-level points and caveats: Biological reproducibility was not directly addressed, but technical replication error appeared minimal. Nucleotide sequences could not be compared across some patients' samples due to primer changes.

The chain uses TRBV5-5 and TRBJ1-5, with D unresolved. Sequencing was performed on Tregs from blood cultured with allogeneic cells, taken before the transplant. The receptor was isolated from a human patient who received a combined kidney and bone marrow transplant. In DNA form, the CDR3 reads TGTGCCAGCAGCTTGGTTCCAGGTAGCAATCAGCCCCAGCATTTT. Protein: CASSLVPGSNQPQHF.